This TCR beta chain was sequenced in a study of blood T cell repertoires in COVID-19. At the level of the study: Samples of COVID-19 (acute and convalescent) were obtained from the United States, Italy and Spain. Sample material is recorded as cDNA or gDNA derived from T cells, B-cell-depleted T cells, or PBMCs.

Participant ages covered roughly 18 to 89 years across some 25 US areas. In the source study's methods: From reference gene primer amplification, estimates of nucleated cell counts were derived. Assay: immunoSEQ multiplex PCR; the TCRdb copy retains only in-frame clones and omits some. The V and J calls and clone size come from that table; D and trimming were worked out from the DNA. The table lists approximately 140,000 clones, less than 90% of them singletons. Deletions cut 2 bases from V and 0 bases from J, with 10 bases between. Germline V CDR1 and CDR2: MGHRA, YSYEKL. The length of the CDR3 is 16 residues.

The specimen was PBMCs or T cells enriched from blood (not recorded which). This clonotype was obtained from a woman aged 45-60 years who had recovered from COVID-19. V is TRBV4-1 and J is TRBJ2-2; weak D call: TRBD1 (6 bases). The CDR3 sequence is CASSQRDTANTGELFF. The CDR3, as DNA: TGCGCCAGCAGCCAAAGGGACACCGCGAACACCGGGGAGCTGTTTTTT.